The 29 T cell receptor beta chains listed next were all sequenced from one sample in a study of prognosis after radiotherapy for stage I lung cancer. The genomic DNA TCR beta CDR3 region underwent two rounds of multiplex PCR. For every TRBV and TRBJ gene, a specific primer was used in first-round PCR. Via MiXCR, TCRdb re-called the multiplex PCR reads, giving one row per CDR3 protein. The repertoire holds approximately 14,000 distinct CDR3 sequences, with around half as singletons. Sample: PBMCs, taken before or after stereotactic body radiation therapy (not recorded which). The receptors originated from a donor older than 45 with non-small cell lung cancer.

This rearrangement joins TRBV11-2 to TRBJ2-1; 12 bases map to TRBD2. J lost 2 bases, V lost 5 bases, and 4 bases had no gene match. CDR1 SGHAT and CDR2 FQNNGV come from the germline V gene. This CDR3 spans 16 amino acids. For the CDR3, the DNA is TGTGCCAGCAGCCGGACTAGCGGGAACACCTACAATGAGCAGTTCTTC. The encoded protein is CASSRTSGNTYNEQFF.

This clonotype appeared many times. The chain combines TRBV10-2 with TRBJ2-7, with 12 positions matching TRBD1. The CDR3 spans 15 residues. Per the germline V gene, CDR1 is WSHSY and CDR2 is SAAADI. Losses at the gene ends were 6 bases for V and 0 bases for J; bases not matched to a gene: 3. The CDR3 nucleotides read TGCGCCAGCAGATCGGGACAGGGGGCCTCCTACGAGCAGTACTTC. Protein sequence: CASRSGQGASYEQYF.

CDR3 sequence reads: CASSILDTGYGYTF. The CDR3 bases are TGTGCCAGTAGTATCCTCGACACTGGATATGGCTACACCTTC. The chain employs TRBV19 and TRBJ1-2; D uncertain. This CDR3 has 14 residues. The germline V gene has CDR1 LNHDA and CDR2 SQIVND (reference sequence). The V and J ends lost 3 bases and 5 bases respectively, with 13 bases between them.

The rearrangement uses TRBV6-9 and TRBJ2-7; D is possibly TRBD1 or TRBD2 (6 bases each). The V gene lost 3 bases and the J gene lost 3 bases, with 15 bases spanning the gap. The CDR3 sequence is 15 residues long. Germline V gene sequence: CDR1 MNHGY, CDR2 SVAAGI. CDR3 in amino acids: CASSYLDRRGYEQYF. DNA for the CDR3: TGTGCCAGCAGTTACCTCGACAGGAGGGGCTACGAGCAGTACTTC.

In the case of this clonotype: This likely stems from a read error, as it lies one base from a far larger clone. The CDR3: CDSRDSQGLATYNEQFF. The CDR3 nucleotides are TGTGACAGCAGAGATAGCCAGGGCCTTGCTACCTACAATGAGCAGTTCTTC. The chain has TRBV6-5 and TRBJ2-1; D is perhaps TRBD1 (5 bases). The germline V gene encodes CDR1 MNHEY and CDR2 SVGAGI. There are 17 residues in the CDR3.

This clonotype is categorized as medium-sized. The gene calls are TRBV6-1 and TRBJ2-1; D unresolved. The germline gives CDR1 MNHNS, CDR2 SASEGT. The CDR3 length is 11 residues. V lost 6 bases to trimming and J lost 10 bases, with 10 bases between them. The chain's CDR3 is CASRIGKEQFF. DNA for the CDR3: TGTGCCAGCAGGATAGGTAAAGAGCAGTTCTTC.

This clonotype appeared once. The chain is built from TRBV6-2 or TRBV6-3 and TRBJ1-2; D perhaps matches TRBD1 (6 bases). V lost 2 bases, J lost 8 bases, and 18 bases lay in between. Germline V gene data show CDR1 as MNHEY and CDR2 as SVGEGT. There are 15 residues in the CDR3. The CDR3 sequence is CASSYPGQRSSGYTF. The CDR3 bases are TGTGCCAGCAGTTACCCCGGACAGAGAAGCTCCGGCTACACCTTC.

This clonotype was seen only once. One end of the junction varies from germline; a read error may be responsible. V usage is TRBV6-1 and J usage is TRBJ2-1; perhaps TRBD2 as D (5 bases). The CDR3 has 15 amino acids. From germline, CDR1 is MNHNS and CDR2 SASEGT. The CDR3 nucleotides are TGTGCCAGCATTGAACTCCCCCCCCTCGGAGGAGAGCAGTTCTTC. This encodes CASIELPPLGGEQFF.

This clonotype was found many times. The chain recombines TRBV24-1 with TRBJ2-3; D unresolved. Per the germline V gene, CDR1 is KGHDR and CDR2 is SFDVKD. The CDR3 runs to 12 residues. V was trimmed by 11 bases and J by 0 bases, leaving 8 bases between them. The CDR3 DNA follows: TGTGCCATCGTGACTAGCACAGATACGCAGTATTTT. Translating it yields CAIVTSTDTQYF.

By proportion, this clonotype is medium-sized. One end of the junction fails to match germline, which may point to a read error. The chain uses TRBV12-3 or TRBV12-4 and TRBJ2-7; D remains unclear. This CDR3 contains 14 residues. The CDR3 here is CASSLGRKRYEQYF. The DNA of the CDR3 is TGTGCCAGCAGTTTAGGGCGGAAACGCTACGAGCAGTACTTT.

This rearrangement joins TRBV20-1 to TRBJ1-2; tentative D call: TRBD1 (5 bases). From germline, CDR1 is DFQATT and CDR2 SNEGSKA (reference sequence). CDR3 size: 14 residues. V was trimmed by 3 bases and J by 2 bases, leaving 13 bases between them. The CDR3 DNA sequence: TGCAGTGCTAGCACCGGGGGGGAGAACTATGGCTACACCTTC. Amino acid sequence: CSASTGGENYGYTF.

The chain couples TRBV6-6 to TRBJ1-2; D is perhaps TRBD1 (5 bases). The germline V gene has CDR1 MNHNY and CDR2 SVGAGI (reference sequence). This CDR3 contains 16 residues. The V and J ends lost 0 bases and 0 bases respectively, with 11 bases between them. For the CDR3, the DNA is TGTGCCAGCAGTTACTCCGGTTCCAGGGCTAACTATGGCTACACCTTC. This sequence encodes CASSYSGSRANYGYTF.

In this sample, this clonotype turned up many times. The V call is TRBV4-1, the J call TRBJ2-1; D perhaps matches TRBD1 (6 bases). The CDR3 consists of 13 residues. Trimming cost V 7 bases and J 6 bases, with 13 bases left between them. In germline, CDR1 is MGHRA, CDR2 YSYEKL. The CDR3 DNA reads TGCGCCAGCAAATCACAGGGCGGCAATGAGCAGTTCTTC. It codes for CASKSQGGNEQFF.

This clonotype ranks as medium-sized. V and J are TRBV28 and TRBJ2-1, with unresolved D. The CDR3 length is 15 residues. Germline V CDR1 and CDR2: MDHEN, SYDVKM. Trimming removed 5 bases at V and 3 bases at J, with 14 bases between. This CDR3 reads CASSTELGVYNEQFF. CDR3 bases: TGTGCCAGCAGTACAGAATTGGGTGTCTACAATGAGCAGTTCTTC.

Only one count was recorded for this clonotype. A read error may produce the germline difference seen at one junction end. The chain is built from TRBV24-1 and TRBJ2-1; 7 bases agree with TRBD1. This CDR3 contains 15 residues. Per the germline V gene, CDR1 is KGHDR and CDR2 is SFDVKD. The CDR3: CVTSDDGTVAYEQFF. In nucleotides, the CDR3 is TGTGTCACCAGTGACGACGGGACAGTGGCTTACGAGCAGTTCTTC.

As concerns this clonotype: This likely stems from a read error, as it lies one base from a far larger clone. The V gene is TRBV7-9, the J gene TRBJ1-6; D might be TRBD1 (6 bases). The ends were cut back, 7 bases at V and 0 bases at J, with 10 bases in the middle. CDR1 and CDR2 (germline): SEHNR, FQNEAQ (reference sequence). The CDR3 sequence is 15 residues long. The CDR3 DNA reads TGTGCCAGCATACCGGACAGCTCCTATAATTCACCCCTCCACTTT. This gives the protein CASIPDSSYNSPLHF. Full variable domain (outside the CDR3, taken from reference TRBV7-9 and TRBJ1-6): DTGVSQNPRHKITKRGQNVTFRCDPISEHNRLYWYRQTLGQGPEFLTYFQNEAQLEKSRLLSDRFSAERPKGSFSTLEIQRTEQGDSAMYLCASIPDSSYNSPLHFGNGTRLTVT.

This clonotype appeared many times. The chain has TRBV2 and TRBJ2-1, with 13 bases lining up with TRBD2. CDR3 length: 13 residues. Germline V gene lookup returns CDR1 SNHLY and CDR2 FYNNEI. Unmatched junction bases numbered 6, after V lost 6 bases and J lost 13 bases. The CDR3 DNA follows: TGTGCCAGCAGGGACGGACTAGCGGGGGACCAGTTCTTC. Protein sequence: CASRDGLAGDQFF.

This chain connects TRBV27 to TRBJ1-6; D perhaps matches TRBD1 (6 bases). Germline V gene sequence: CDR1 MNHEY, CDR2 SMNVEV (reference sequence). The length of the CDR3 is 15 residues. The germline V and J ends were trimmed by 6 bases and 5 bases, with 14 bases remaining between them. The CDR3 bases are TGTGCCAGCAGATCTACAGGGCAAAATAATTCACCCCTCCACTTT. Translating it yields CASRSTGQNNSPLHF.

The chain links TRBV6-1 to TRBJ2-3; no firm D call. From germline, CDR1 is MNHNS and CDR2 SASEGT. The CDR3 consists of 14 residues. Trimming took 6 bases from V and 4 from J, leaving 14 bases between them. DNA of the CDR3: TGTGCCAGCAGAATATTGGCCGGGTCAGATACGCAGTATTTT. Protein sequence: CASRILAGSDTQYF.

This sequence joins TRBV12-3 or TRBV12-4 and TRBJ2-3, with D possibly called TRBD1 or TRBD2 (6 bases each). V gave up 3 bases and J gave up 5 bases, with 18 bases separating them. This CDR3 has 16 residues. CDR3 residues: CASSFQLLGGGDTQYF. CDR3 DNA: TGTGCCAGCAGTTTTCAGCTTCTCGGGGGCGGAGATACGCAGTATTTT.

Remarks on this clonotype: This likely came from a read error, as a far larger clone is one base away. The CDR3 DNA reads as TGTGCCATCCGACAGGACCCCACCTACGAGCAGTACTTC. Residues: CAIRQDPTYEQYF. The chain carries TRBV6-4 and TRBJ2-7; TRBD1 is a possible D gene (6 bases). Trimming stripped 10 bases from V and 2 bases from J, with 15 bases between. Germline V lookup: CDR1 MRHNA, CDR2 SNTAGT. The CDR3 runs 13 residues.

This clonotype was recorded many times. This rearrangement joins TRBV9 to TRBJ2-7; D is ambiguous. The CDR3 totals 13 residues. Trimming shortened V by 4 bases and J by 3 bases, and 11 bases separated the two germline ends. CDR1 is SGDLS, CDR2 YYNGEE, per germline. This chain's CDR3 is CASSPGFGYEQYF. For the CDR3, the DNA is TGTGCCAGCAGCCCAGGATTTGGCTACGAGCAGTACTTC.

This clonotype is classed as medium-sized. The gene calls are TRBV2 and TRBJ1-2, with a tentative D call TRBD1 (6 bases). V lost 7 bases to trimming and J lost 1 base, with 16 bases between them. Per the germline V gene, CDR1 is SNHLY and CDR2 is FYNNEI. CDR3 length: 15 residues. The CDR3 loop is CASTLDRAYNYGYTF. The CDR3 bases are TGTGCCAGCACCTTGGACAGAGCTTATAACTATGGCTACACCTTC. The whole variable domain, remainder taken from reference TRBV2 and TRBJ1-2, is EPEVTQTPSHQVTQMGQEVILRCVPISNHLYFYWYRQILGQKVEFLVSFYNNEISEKSEIFDDQFSVERPDGSNFTLKIRSTKLEDSAMYFCASTLDRAYNYGYTFGSGTRLTVV.

CDR3 sequence: CASGSWWGAGGNEQYF. For the CDR3, the DNA is TGTGCCAGCGGATCCTGGTGGGGGGCAGGGGGAAACGAGCAGTACTTC. V is TRBV28 and J is TRBJ2-7, with D perhaps TRBD1 (7 bases). The CDR3 is 16 residues long. CDR1 and CDR2 (germline): MDHEN, SYDVKM. Trimming stripped 8 bases from V and 5 bases from J, with 25 bases between.

The chain recombines TRBV5-1 with TRBJ2-2, with 8 positions matching TRBD1. Unmatched junction bases numbered 7, after V lost 4 bases and J lost 5 bases. CDR1 SGHRS and CDR2 YFSETQ come from the germline V gene. The CDR3 has 15 amino acids. The CDR3 DNA reads as TGCGCCAGCAGCAAAGACAGGGGCCTAACCGGGGAGCTGTTTTTT. It yields the protein CASSKDRGLTGELFF.

A note on this clonotype: The junction departs from the called germline gene at one end, perhaps through a read error. This sequence joins TRBV6-9 and TRBJ2-5; no definite D call. The V gene's germline CDR1 is MNHGY and CDR2 SVAAGI. The CDR3 loop spans 17 amino acids. The CDR3 region is CASSYPDLDPPQDTQYF. CDR3 sequence (DNA): TGTGCCAGCAGTTACCCCGACCTGGACCCCCCGCAAGATACCCAGTACTTC.

This chain joins TRBV30 and TRBJ1-4; D is uncertain. Between the trimmed V and J ends, which lost 5 bases and 8 bases, there was a span of 15 bases. Germline V gene data show CDR1 as GTSNPN and CDR2 as SVGIG (reference sequence). This CDR3 comprises 13 residues. CDR3 in DNA: TGTGCCTGGGGGTACGGGGTAGTGGAAAAACTGTTTTTT. The encoded protein is CAWGYGVVEKLFF.

This clonotype has at least ten counts. This chain connects TRBV18 to TRBJ2-3; the match to TRBD2 covers 8 bases. Germline loops: CDR1 KGHSH, CDR2 LQKENI. CDR3 size: 15 residues. The ends lost 6 bases at V and 3 bases at J; junction bases unmatched: 8. The CDR3 here is CASSSQAGGTDTQYF. The CDR3 DNA is TGTGCCAGCTCTTCTCAGGCGGGGGGAACAGATACGCAGTATTTT.

This clonotype came up a few times. A far larger clone lies a single base away; this is likely a read error. V gene TRBV6-1 combines with J gene TRBJ1-2; 12 nucleotides align to TRBD1. Per the germline V gene, CDR1 is MNHNS and CDR2 is SASEGT. The CDR3 is made up of 17 amino acids. This CDR3 reads CAGSDWDRGRGGYGYTF. As DNA, the CDR3 is TGTGCCGGCAGTGACTGGGACAGGGGGCGCGGAGGTTATGGCTACACCTTC.